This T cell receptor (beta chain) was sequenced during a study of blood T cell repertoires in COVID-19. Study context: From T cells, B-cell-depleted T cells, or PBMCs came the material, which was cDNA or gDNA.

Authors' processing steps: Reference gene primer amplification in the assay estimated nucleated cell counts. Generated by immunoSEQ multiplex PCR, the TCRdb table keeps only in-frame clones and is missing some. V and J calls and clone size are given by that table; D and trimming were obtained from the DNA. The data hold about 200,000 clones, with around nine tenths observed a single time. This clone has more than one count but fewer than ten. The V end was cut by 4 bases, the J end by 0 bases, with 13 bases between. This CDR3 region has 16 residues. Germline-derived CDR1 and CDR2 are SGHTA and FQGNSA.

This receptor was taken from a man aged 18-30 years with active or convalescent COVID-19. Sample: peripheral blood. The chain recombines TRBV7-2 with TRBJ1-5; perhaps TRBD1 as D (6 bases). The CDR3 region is CASSSVGGASNQPQHF. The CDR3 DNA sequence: TGTGCCAGCAGCTCAGTTGGGGGGGCTAGCAATCAGCCCCAGCATTTT.